This TCR beta chain was retrieved from a study of blood T cell repertoires in COVID-19. Data came from immunoSEQ multiplex PCR; TCRdb stores just in-frame clones and leaves some out. The sample carries 130,000 to 150,000 clones, about four fifths recorded once. The germline CDR1 and CDR2 sequences are LNHDA and SQIVND (reference sequence). V shed 3 bases, J shed 2 bases, and the junction held 5 bases outside the gene matches. The CDR3 sequence is 16 residues long. This rearrangement joins TRBV19 to TRBJ2-1; 9 bases fit TRBD2. The sample taken for sequencing was peripheral blood. The clonotype comes from a woman older than 75 with acute or convalescent COVID-19. The CDR3 is CASSISAGGTYNEQFF. The CDR3 DNA is TGTGCCAGTAGTATCTCCGCGGGGGGGACCTACAATGAGCAGTTCTTC. The complete variable domain, with remaining parts taken from reference TRBV19 and TRBJ2-1, reads DGGITQSPKYLFRKEGQNVTLSCEQNLNHDAMYWYRQDPGQGLRLIYYSQIVNDFQKGDIAEGYSVSREKKESFPLTVTSAQKNPTAFYLCASSISAGGTYNEQFFGPGTRLTVL.